What follows are 16 T cell receptor beta chains derived from one specimen sequenced in a study of blood T cells in healthy people across ages. Sample-barcoded 5' priming and a J-beta primer mix drove a second PCR of about 6 to 12 cycles. TCRdb used MiXCR to reprocess the 5' RACE reads, holding one entry per CDR3 protein. The sample records some 1.5 million distinct CDR3 sequences, 28% being singletons. Source material: blood. The receptor source for this set is a woman younger than 45 in good health.

In regard to this clonotype: A much larger clone lies one base from this, so it may be a read error. The J gene is TRBJ2-6, the V gene TRBV6-5, with a tentative D call TRBD1 (6 bases). The germline CDR1 and CDR2 sequences are MNHEY and SVGAGI. This CDR3 contains 16 residues. The CDR3 protein is CASRGHVLSGANVRTF. The DNA for the CDR3 is TGTGCCAGCAGGGGACACGTACTCTCTGGGGCCAACGTCCGGACTTTC.

This chain joins TRBV12-3 or TRBV12-4 and TRBJ1-3; no firm D call. CDR3 length: 14 amino acids. Trimming cost V 6 bases and J 2 bases, with 11 bases left between them. The CDR3 reads CASSLRTAGNTIYF. The DNA of the CDR3 is TGTGCCAGCAGCCTCCGGACGGCTGGAAACACCATATATTTT.

The chain is built from TRBV20-1 and TRBJ1-1, with a weak D call TRBD1 (6 bases). The V and J ends lost 6 bases and 1 base respectively, with 18 bases between them. Germline V CDR1 and CDR2: DFQATT, SNEGSKA (reference sequence). The length of the CDR3 is 15 residues. The CDR3 sequence is CSAPNGGQTNTEAFF. The CDR3, as DNA: TGCAGTGCACCTAATGGGGGCCAGACGAACACTGAAGCTTTCTTT.

A remark on this clonotype: One junction end does not reproduce the germline sequence, and a read error may be involved. The gene calls are TRBV29-1 and TRBJ2-7; D not resolved. Looked up from germline, CDR1 is SQVTM and CDR2 is ANQGSEA. The CDR3 has 13 amino acids. CDR3 sequence reads: CSVESARTYGQYF. CDR3 nucleotides: TGCAGCGTTGAGTCAGCGAGGACCTACGGGCAGTACTTC.

This clonotype came up once. The rearrangement links TRBV30 to TRBJ2-5; 7 nucleotides line up with TRBD1. CDR1 and CDR2 from the germline V gene are GTSNPN and SVGIG (reference sequence). The V gene end was trimmed by 5 bases and the J gene end by 2 bases; junction bases not matched to a gene: 11. CDR3 length equals 15 residues. CDR3: CAWSWPGTVQETQYF. CDR3 DNA sequence: TGTGCCTGGTCGTGGCCGGGGACAGTGCAAGAGACCCAGTACTTC.

The chain employs TRBV7-7 and TRBJ2-3, with 7 bases fitting TRBD2. Germline loops: CDR1 SSHAT, CDR2 FNYEAQ (reference sequence). There are 15 residues in the CDR3. Trimming removed 5 bases from V and 0 bases from J; junction bases left unmatched: 5. The CDR3 loop reads CASSEERGSTDTQYF. The CDR3 nucleotides are TGTGCCAGCAGCGAAGAGCGGGGAAGCACAGATACGCAGTATTTT.

With regard to this clonotype: A much larger clone lies a single base off, so this may be a read error. This sequence joins TRBV29-1 and TRBJ2-7; 9 bases are shared with TRBD1. V lost 5 bases and J lost 1; bases outside the gene matches: 3. In germline, CDR1 is SQVTM, CDR2 ANQGSEA. The CDR3 is 13 residues long. CDR3 sequence reads: CSVQQGASYEQYF. CDR3 nucleotides: TGCAGCGTTCAACAGGGGGCATCCTACGAGCAGTACTTC.

As to this clonotype: A read error is possible here, since a much larger clone lies one base away. The gene calls are TRBV9 and TRBJ2-1; D is perhaps TRBD2 (6 bases). This CDR3 has 15 amino acids. The germline V gene encodes CDR1 SGDLS and CDR2 YYNGEE. Trimming shortened V by 3 bases and J by 13 bases, and 23 bases separated the two germline ends. CDR3 nucleotides: TGTGCCAGCAGCGCGAATGGCGGGGCCGGCGGGACCCAGTTCTTC. Translated: CASSANGGAGGTQFF.

Comments on this clonotype: This may arise from a read error, as a much more abundant clone is one base away. The rearrangement links TRBV29-1 to TRBJ1-2, with no clear D. The CDR3 is 12 amino acids. The germline CDR1 and CDR2 sequences are SQVTM and ANQGSEA. Trimming stripped 7 bases from V and 8 bases from J, with 17 bases between. This CDR3 is CSAPSRLKGYTF. The CDR3 DNA is TGCAGCGCTCCTTCACGATTGAAAGGCTACACCTTC.

The chain couples TRBV20-1 to TRBJ2-1; D gene unclear. The CDR3 is made up of 16 amino acids. Germline CDR1 DFQATT, CDR2 SNEGSKA (reference sequence). V lost 0 bases, J lost 3 bases, and 15 bases lay in between. Here the CDR3 DNA reads TGCAGTGCTAGAGACTTCGGCCTTGCCTTCTACAATGAGCAGTTCTTC. Translating it yields CSARDFGLAFYNEQFF.

This clonotype was observed a handful of times. This rearrangement joins TRBV5-1 to TRBJ2-5; D is undetermined. Germline V gene data show CDR1 as SGHRS and CDR2 as YFSETQ. The CDR3 has 14 residues. Trimming left V 0 bases short and J 1 base short, with 7 bases between. This CDR3 is CASSLESAQETQYF. CDR3 nucleotide sequence: TGCGCCAGCAGCTTGGAGTCAGCCCAAGAGACCCAGTACTTC.

The genes are TRBV4-1 and TRBJ2-1; 11 positions agree with TRBD2. The CDR3 spans 20 residues. Germline-derived CDR1 and CDR2 are MGHRA and YSYEKL. Losses at the gene ends were 0 bases for V and 3 bases for J; bases not matched to a gene: 13. CDR3 DNA sequence: TGCGCCAGCAGCCAAGAGGTCCGGAATCTAGCGGGAGGTCACTACAATGAGCAGTTCTTC. Amino acid sequence: CASSQEVRNLAGGHYNEQFF.

This clonotype was found many times. The gene calls are TRBV11-2 and TRBJ2-5; weak D call: TRBD2 (5 bases). CDR3 length: 15 amino acids. With 1 base removed from V and 3 bases from J, the gap between germline ends came to 12 bases. Germline values: CDR1 SGHAT, CDR2 FQNNGV. DNA for the CDR3: TGTGCCAGCAGCTTAGTTGGCGGGCGTGAAGAGACCCAGTACTTC. This encodes CASSLVGGREETQYF.

This clonotype turned up a few times. The chain employs TRBV5-1 and TRBJ2-3, with 10 nucleotides matching TRBD2. Germline trimming cut 0 bases from V and 1 base from J; bases unmatched to any gene: 5. The CDR3 has 17 residues. Germline CDR1 reads SGHRS; CDR2 reads YFSETQ. The CDR3 DNA follows: TGCGCCAGCAGCTTGGGCGGGACTAGCGACCGCACAGATACGCAGTATTTT. This translates into CASSLGGTSDRTDTQYF.

This clonotype has a handful of counts. A much larger clone is a single base away; this may be a read error. The chain joins TRBV3-1 to TRBJ2-7, with D uncertain. The germline CDR1 and CDR2 sequences are LGHDT and YNNKEL (reference sequence). The CDR3 runs to 12 residues. Trimming removed 1 base from V and 3 bases from J, with 4 bases in between. In DNA form, the CDR3 reads TGTGCCAGCAGCCAAGCCATCTACGAGCAGTACTTC. Translated, it gives CASSQAIYEQYF.

This clonotype was seen only a few times. This sequence joins TRBV20-1 and TRBJ1-2; the D is unclear. Trimming left V 3 bases short and J 5 bases short, with 10 bases between. Germline CDR1 DFQATT, CDR2 SNEGSKA (reference sequence). The CDR3 has 12 residues. The chain's CDR3 is CSASHSLYGYTF. The CDR3 DNA reads as TGCAGTGCTAGCCACAGCCTTTATGGCTACACCTTC.